These T cell receptor beta chains were read from a single sample in a study of graft-versus-host responses after intestinal transplantation. Profiling relied on immunoSEQ multiplex PCR, and the TCRdb table lists in-frame clones only, not all of them. The table has 150,000 or so clones, about 90% seen once. Antigen specificity for these receptors is unknown. The material was unstimulated CD4+ T cells sorted from spleen or lymph node cells, obtained before intestinal transplant. Receptors were obtained from a human donor who received an intestinal transplant. The CDR3 runs from the conserved cysteine through the conserved F or W. Each record gives: V gene, J gene, clone size, D gene, CDR3 DNA, CDR3 protein. The D gene is left open where the match is weak. Size tells how often a clone was seen (once, few, many) or the class of an expanded clone, and some rows leave it out.

V gene: TRBV30
J gene: TRBJ2-3
clone size: .
D gene: .
CDR3 DNA: TGTGCCTGGATCTCCCCGGGATGGAGGGCAGATACGCAGTATTTT
CDR3 protein: CAWISPGWRADTQYF

V gene: TRBV6-1
J gene: TRBJ2-7
clone size: .
D gene: TRBD2
CDR3 DNA: TGTGCCAGCAGTGAGTTAAGCGGGAGGGCCTACGAGCAGTACTTC
CDR3 protein: CASSELSGRAYEQYF

V gene: TRBV11-3
J gene: TRBJ1-6
clone size: .
D gene: .
CDR3 DNA: TGTGCCAGCAGCTTACAAACGTACAGCTATAATTCACCCCTCCACTTT
CDR3 protein: CASSLQTYSYNSPLHF

V gene: TRBV4-1
J gene: TRBJ2-7
clone size: .
D gene: TRBD2
CDR3 DNA: TGCGCCAGCAGCCAAGTTAGGCTAGCGGGAGGCGAGCAGTACTTC
CDR3 protein: CASSQVRLAGGEQYF

V gene: TRBV7-2
J gene: TRBJ2-7
clone size: .
D gene: TRBD1
CDR3 DNA: TGTGCCAGCAGCTTAACCGGGACAGAAGCCTACGAGCAGTACTTC
CDR3 protein: CASSLTGTEAYEQYF

V gene: TRBV19
J gene: TRBJ2-2
clone size: .
D gene: TRBD1
CDR3 DNA: TGTGCCAGTAGTACGACAGGGATTCCCGGGGAGCTGTTTTTT
CDR3 protein: CASSTTGIPGELFF

V gene: TRBV11-1
J gene: TRBJ1-2
clone size: .
D gene: .
CDR3 DNA: TGTGCCAGCAGCTTAGGTGGGGGCTACACCTTC
CDR3 protein: CASSLGGGYTF

V gene: TRBV6-1
J gene: TRBJ2-5
clone size: .
D gene: .
CDR3 DNA: TGTGCCGGCAGCCACAGACAGGGACTAGAGACCCAGTACTTC
CDR3 protein: CAGSHRQGLETQYF

V gene: TRBV5-1
J gene: TRBJ2-7
clone size: .
D gene: .
CDR3 DNA: TGCGCCAGCAGCTCCTCCACCTCCTACGAGCAGTACTTC
CDR3 protein: CASSSSTSYEQYF

V gene: TRBV19
J gene: TRBJ2-3
clone size: .
D gene: TRBD1
CDR3 DNA: TGTGCCAGTAGTCTAACACCGGGACAGAGCACAGATACGCAGTATTTT
CDR3 protein: CASSLTPGQSTDTQYF

V gene: TRBV5-1
J gene: TRBJ2-1
clone size: .
D gene: .
CDR3 DNA: TGCGCCAGCAGCTATAGGAGGGGGGACAATGAGCAGTTCTTC
CDR3 protein: CASSYRRGDNEQFF

V gene: TRBV7-2
J gene: TRBJ1-5
clone size: .
D gene: .
CDR3 DNA: TGTGCCAGCAGCTTAGCAGGGTGGAATCAGCCCCAGCATTTT
CDR3 protein: CASSLAGWNQPQHF

V gene: TRBV2
J gene: TRBJ1-2
clone size: .
D gene: TRBD1
CDR3 DNA: TGTGCCAGCATGGGCCAGGGGGCGCCTCCTGGCTACACCTTC
CDR3 protein: CASMGQGAPPGYTF

V gene: TRBV27
J gene: TRBJ2-2
clone size: .
D gene: TRBD2
CDR3 DNA: TGTGCCAGCAGTTCGAGCAGGGAAGCGGGGACCGGGGAGCTGTTTTTT
CDR3 protein: CASSSSREAGTGELFF

V gene: TRBV4-1
J gene: TRBJ1-1
clone size: once
D gene: .
CDR3 DNA: TGCGCCAGCAGCCACAGGGATAGCACTGAAGCTTTCTTT
CDR3 protein: CASSHRDSTEAFF

V gene: TRBV7-8
J gene: TRBJ2-3
clone size: .
D gene: .
CDR3 DNA: TGTGCCAGCAGCCCGACCGGGAGCACAGATACGCAGTATTTT
CDR3 protein: CASSPTGSTDTQYF